This T cell receptor (beta chain) is drawn from a study of neurological immune-mediated disorders. The study's findings and limits: The greatest degree of TCR clonal expansion was observed in HTLV-1-associated myelopathy, with the lowest in multiple sclerosis, below that of healthy controls.

Whenever a sequencing run was performed, it yielded over 170 million TCR-beta sequences from 15-18 subjects. TCRdb used MiXCR to reprocess the 5' RACE reads, holding one entry per CDR3 protein. Here the sample spans approximately 60,000 distinct CDR3 sequences, roughly 3.3% being singletons. This clonotype was detected ten times or more. As yet, its antigen is unknown. CDR1 and CDR2 (germline): SGHRS, YFSETQ. V was clipped by 3 bases and J by 2 bases; unmatched bases: 4. The CDR3 loop spans 15 amino acids. Sequenced sample: PBMCs. The chain combines TRBV5-1 with TRBJ2-2; 7 bases align to TRBD1. This receptor was taken from a woman in her twenties or thirties with multiple sclerosis. The chain's CDR3 is CASSSGQANTGELFF. The CDR3 DNA sequence: TGCGCCAGCAGCTCTGGACAGGCCAACACCGGGGAGCTGTTTTTT.